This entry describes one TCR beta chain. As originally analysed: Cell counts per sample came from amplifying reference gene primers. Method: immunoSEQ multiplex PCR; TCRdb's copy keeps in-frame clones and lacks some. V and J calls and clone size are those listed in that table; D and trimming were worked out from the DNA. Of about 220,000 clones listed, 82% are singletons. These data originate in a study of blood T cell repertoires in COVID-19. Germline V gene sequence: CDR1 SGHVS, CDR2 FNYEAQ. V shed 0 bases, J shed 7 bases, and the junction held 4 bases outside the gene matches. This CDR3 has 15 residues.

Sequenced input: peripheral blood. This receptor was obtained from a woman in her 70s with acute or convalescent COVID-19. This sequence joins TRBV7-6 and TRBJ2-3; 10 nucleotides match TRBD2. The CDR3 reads CASSLAGTSDNTQYF. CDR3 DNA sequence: TGTGCCAGCAGCTTAGCGGGGACTAGCGATAATACGCAGTATTTT.